One sample yielded the 19 T cell receptor beta chains listed below, sequenced in a study of shared clonotypes between healthy human individuals. Sequencing used immunoSEQ multiplex PCR; TCRdb keeps in-frame clones, though not all of them. The table shows about 2.2 million clones, with over 85% occurring only once. Only CD45RO-negative cells positively selected for CCR7 counted as naive CD8 cells, so terminally differentiated effector memory CD45RA+ cells were excluded. Sample: naive CD8+ T cells from PBMCs. The receptors were gathered from a man between 18 and 29 years old in good health. Some clones in this sample may be carry-over from other donors' samples.

V is TRBV5-4 and J is TRBJ1-2, with 11 bases matching TRBD1. Germline CDR1 is SGHNT and CDR2 is YYREEE (reference sequence). The length of the CDR3 is 16 residues. Germline trimming cut 0 bases from V and 4 bases from J; bases unmatched to any gene: 5. CDR3 coding DNA: TGTGCCAGCAGCTTGGCCCCGGACAGGGGGCTCTATGGCTACACCTTC. Residues: CASSLAPDRGLYGYTF.

The chain carries TRBV7-9 and TRBJ2-7, with TRBD2 matching over 11 bases. J was trimmed by 5 bases and V by 3 bases; bases with no gene match: 12. This CDR3 contains 17 residues. Germline CDR1 and CDR2: SEHNR and FQNEAQ (reference sequence). This chain's CDR3 is CASSFSGRALVFDEQYF. DNA of the CDR3: TGTGCCAGCAGCTTTAGCGGGAGGGCCCTGGTTTTTGACGAGCAGTACTTC.

The CDR3 loop is CASSSQTGEPYNEQFF. The CDR3 DNA sequence: TGTGCCAGCAGCTCCCAGACAGGGGAGCCCTACAATGAGCAGTTCTTC. The chain employs TRBV21-1 and TRBJ2-1; TRBD1 is taken as the D call from the table, unchecked against the DNA. TRBV21-1 counts as a pseudogene. The CDR3 consists of 16 residues.

This chain connects TRBV30 to TRBJ1-5, with TRBD1 as a possible D gene (6 bases). V lost 1 base to trimming and J lost 7 bases, with 11 bases between them. The CDR3 runs to 13 residues. CDR1 is GTSNPN and CDR2 is SVGIG in the germline V gene (reference sequence). The CDR3 reads CAWSEGVSQPQHF. CDR3 DNA sequence: TGTGCCTGGAGTGAGGGGGTCAGCCAGCCCCAGCATTTT.

The chain links TRBV27 to TRBJ1-1, with TRBD1 matching 12 bases. J lost 5 bases, V lost 6 bases, and 10 bases had no gene match. This CDR3 region has 16 residues. The germline CDR1 and CDR2 sequences are MNHEY and SMNVEV (reference sequence). CDR3: CASRDGTGGWGTEAFF. CDR3 DNA sequence: TGTGCCAGCAGGGATGGGACAGGGGGCTGGGGGACTGAAGCTTTCTTT.

This chain joins TRBV7-9 and TRBJ1-1; D is possibly TRBD1 (5 bases). CDR1 and CDR2 from the germline V gene are SEHNR and FQNEAQ (reference sequence). CDR3 length equals 14 residues. Trimming took 5 bases from V and 6 from J, leaving 16 bases between them. The CDR3 is CASSKDGGIAEAFF. The CDR3, as DNA: TGTGCCAGCAGCAAAGACGGGGGGATAGCTGAAGCTTTCTTT.

This chain connects TRBV25-1 to TRBJ2-4; possibly TRBD1 or TRBD2 for D (5 bases each). V was clipped by 3 bases and J by 6 bases, with 18 bases between them. From germline, CDR1 is MGHDK and CDR2 SYGVNS. This CDR3 has 16 amino acids. The CDR3 region is CASSEARASGGNIQYF. CDR3 nucleotide sequence: TGTGCCAGCAGTGAGGCGAGGGCCTCTGGGGGAAACATTCAGTACTTC.

This clone is a singleton in its sample. DNA for the CDR3: TGTGCCAGCAGCGTAGTAAGCGGGAGAAACGGTGAGCAGTTCTTC. Its protein is CASSVVSGRNGEQFF. The chain links TRBV9 to TRBJ2-1, with 8 bases matching TRBD2. V gave up 0 bases and J gave up 9 bases; unmatched junction bases: 8. In germline, CDR1 is SGDLS, CDR2 YYNGEE. This CDR3 has 15 amino acids.

V gene TRBV7-6 combines with J gene TRBJ2-2, with TRBD1 matching 7 bases. V dropped 2 bases and J dropped 5; count of bases not matched to a gene: 5. CDR3 length equals 15 residues. Germline assignment: CDR1 SGHVS and CDR2 FNYEAQ. The CDR3: CASSLKRQGTGELFF. The CDR3, as DNA: TGTGCCAGCAGCTTAAAAAGACAGGGAACCGGGGAGCTGTTTTTT. The whole variable domain, filled in from reference TRBV7-6 and TRBJ2-2, reads GAGVSQSPRYKVTKRGQDVALRCDPISGHVSLYWYRQALGQGPEFLTYFNYEAQQDKSGLPNDRFSAERPEGSISTLTIQRTEQRDSAMYRCASSLKRQGTGELFFGEGSRLTVL.

This chain uses TRBV15 with TRBJ1-1; the D is unclear. CDR1 and CDR2 from the germline V gene are LNHNV and YYDKDF (reference sequence). The CDR3 loop spans 14 amino acids. The germline V and J ends were trimmed by 1 base and 1 base, with 7 bases remaining between them. Here the CDR3 DNA reads TGTGCCACCAGCAGAGTAGGAGGGAACACTGAAGCTTTCTTT. It encodes CATSRVGGNTEAFF.

V usage is TRBV11-1 and J usage is TRBJ2-2; D unresolved. V was shortened by 1 base and J by 0 bases, with 9 bases between the two germline ends. The germline V gene encodes CDR1 SGHAT and CDR2 FQDESV (reference sequence). The CDR3 runs to 16 residues. The CDR3 DNA reads as TGTGCCAGCAGCTTAGGGGTGACCCCGAACACCGGGGAGCTGTTTTTT. This sequence encodes CASSLGVTPNTGELFF.

In DNA form, the CDR3 reads TGCAGCGTTGAAGGCCGACTAGCGGGAGGGCCGGATAGGGTAGAGACCCAGTACTTC. Translated: CSVEGRLAGGPDRVETQYF. The chain has TRBV29-1 and TRBJ2-5, with 14 bases aligning to TRBD2. Germline lookup yields CDR1 SQVTM and CDR2 ANQGSEA. This CDR3 has 19 residues. The V and J ends lost 1 base and 4 bases, in that order; junction bases with no gene match: 14.

This chain joins TRBV9 and TRBJ2-7; 13 bases line up with TRBD2. Germline-derived CDR1 and CDR2 are SGDLS and YYNGEE. The V segment lost 3 bases and the J segment 2 bases; nucleotides outside the gene matches: 5. CDR3 length: 16 amino acids. This CDR3 reads CASSGRLAGGPYEQYF. In DNA form, the CDR3 reads TGTGCCAGCAGCGGCCGACTAGCGGGAGGCCCCTACGAGCAGTACTTC.

This clone was detected only once. The genes are TRBV4-1 and TRBJ2-7, with a tentative D call TRBD1 (5 bases). The CDR3 has 14 residues. Trimming took off 1 base at V and 1 base at J, with 8 bases between the two ends. The germline CDR1 and CDR2 sequences are MGHRA and YSYEKL. The CDR3 nucleotides read TGCGCCAGCAGCCAAGCCAGGGTGTCCTACGAGCAGTACTTC. Its protein product is CASSQARVSYEQYF.

J is TRBJ2-2 and V is TRBV28; 7 positions match TRBD1. In germline, CDR1 is MDHEN, CDR2 SYDVKM. This CDR3 has 15 amino acids. V gave up 6 bases and J gave up 5 bases; unmatched junction bases: 9. The CDR3 loop is CASSHDRVITGELFF. The CDR3 coding sequence is TGTGCCAGCAGCCACGACAGGGTAATTACCGGGGAGCTGTTTTTT. The complete variable domain, with remaining parts taken from reference TRBV28 and TRBJ2-2, reads DVKVTQSSRYLVKRTGEKVFLECVQDMDHENMFWYRQDPGLGLRLIYFSYDVKMKEKGDIPEGYSVSREKKERFSLILESASTNQTSMYLCASSHDRVITGELFFGEGSRLTVL.

V usage is TRBV30 and J usage is TRBJ2-3; TRBD2 might be the D (7 bases). Germline CDR1 reads GTSNPN; CDR2 reads SVGIG (reference sequence). Deletions cut 1 base from V and 5 bases from J, with 13 bases between. CDR3 size: 14 residues. The CDR3 nucleotides are TGTGCCTGGAGTGCGGGGGGCTTAAGAGATACGCAGTATTTT. Translation: CAWSAGGLRDTQYF.

The chain uses TRBV27 and TRBJ2-4, with 7 bases lining up with TRBD2. V shed 6 bases and J 1 base; nucleotides not matched to a gene: 6. This CDR3 comprises 15 residues. Germline CDR1 reads MNHEY; CDR2 reads SMNVEV (reference sequence). In DNA, the CDR3 is TGTGCCAGCAGCAAGACGCGGGGGGCCAAAAACATTCAGTACTTC. Protein product: CASSKTRGAKNIQYF.

The chain employs TRBV11-2 and TRBJ2-2, with TRBD2 matching 11 bases. The junction had 16 bases not matched to a gene; V was cut back by 4 bases and J by 6 bases. This CDR3 region has 19 residues. Germline V lookup: CDR1 SGHAT, CDR2 FQNNGV. CDR3 residues: CASSSRLAGKEGASGELFF. CDR3 in DNA: TGTGCCAGCAGCTCACGACTAGCGGGAAAGGAAGGTGCGTCCGGGGAGCTGTTTTTT.

This chain joins TRBV15 and TRBJ2-7; D is perhaps TRBD2 (5 bases). This CDR3 has 15 residues. Trimming took off 0 bases at V and 3 bases at J, with 12 bases between the two ends. Germline V CDR1 and CDR2: LNHNV, YYDKDF (reference sequence). Here the CDR3 reads CATSRDRTRNYEQYF. CDR3 nucleotide sequence: TGTGCCACCAGCAGAGATAGGACTCGCAACTACGAGCAGTACTTC.